A single sample is the source of the 8 T cell receptor beta chains below, sequenced in a study of T cells after yellow fever vaccination. MiXCR, run by TCRdb on the 5' RACE reads, gives a single entry per CDR3 protein. The sample comprises 250,000 or so distinct CDR3 sequences, roughly 3.7% of which are singletons, and around 20% rests with the top ten. The starting material was PBMCs, obtained 15 days after the yellow fever booster vaccination. Receptors were obtained from a man between 18 and 29 years old who received the YFV17D yellow fever vaccine.

This clonotype was counted ten times or more. This chain connects TRBV5-4 to TRBJ2-3; 9 bases map to TRBD2. The germline CDR1 and CDR2 sequences are SGHNT and YYREEE (reference sequence). V lost 0 bases and J lost 3; bases outside the gene matches: 2. The CDR3 is 15 residues long. CDR3 amino acids: CASSLETSGTDTQYF. The CDR3 nucleotides read TGTGCCAGCAGCTTGGAAACTAGCGGGACAGATACGCAGTATTTT.

This clonotype appeared many times. The junction differs from germline at one of its ends, possibly a read error. V is TRBV10-3 and J is TRBJ2-5; TRBD2 matches at 9 bases. This CDR3 has 14 residues. Per germline, CDR1 ENHRY and CDR2 SYGVKD. This chain's CDR3 is CAISESPSGVGFNF. CDR3 nucleotides: TGTGCCATCAGTGAGTCGCCTAGCGGGGTCGGTTTCAACTTC.

Ten or more counts support this clonotype. V and J are TRBV7-8 and TRBJ1-5, with no clear D. The V and J ends lost 1 base and 7 bases respectively, with 8 bases between them. The V gene's germline CDR1 is SGHVS and CDR2 FQNEAQ. The CDR3 is made up of 13 amino acids. For the CDR3, the DNA is TGTGCCAGCAGCTTAGTCGATTACCAGCCCCAGCATTTT. Amino acid sequence: CASSLVDYQPQHF.

This clonotype has just a few counts. The chain carries TRBV7-2 and TRBJ1-1; D is unresolved. Trimming left V 3 bases short and J 8 bases short, with 16 bases between. The CDR3 consists of 14 residues. Per germline, CDR1 SGHTA and CDR2 FQGNSA. For the CDR3, the DNA is TGTGCCAGCAGCTTTGCAGACGGCCTTTTAGAAGCTTTCTTT. This codes for CASSFADGLLEAFF. The variable domain in full, completed from reference TRBV7-2 and TRBJ1-1, reads GAGVSQSPSNKVTEKGKDVELRCDPISGHTALYWYRQSLGQGLEFLIYFQGNSAPDKSGLPSDRFSAERTGGSVSTLTIQRTQQEDSAVYLCASSFADGLLEAFFGQGTRLTVV.

At least ten counts were recorded for this clonotype. The chain combines TRBV12-3 or TRBV12-4 with TRBJ2-3, with 10 positions matching TRBD1. V was pared by 4 bases and J by 4 bases, with 5 bases of the junction left unmatched. This CDR3 is 15 amino acids long. This CDR3 is CASSYRTGGPDTQYF. CDR3 coding DNA: TGTGCCAGCAGTTACAGGACAGGGGGTCCAGATACGCAGTATTTT.

V and J are TRBV10-3 and TRBJ1-2, with TRBD1 matching 9 bases. Germline V gene lookup returns CDR1 ENHRY and CDR2 SYGVKD. With 6 bases clipped from V and 0 bases from J, the junction kept 8 bases outside the gene matches. CDR3 length equals 16 residues. The CDR3: CAISALGTGPNYGYTF. CDR3 in DNA: TGTGCCATCAGCGCTCTCGGGACAGGGCCTAACTATGGCTACACCTTC.

This clonotype appeared many times. The chain couples TRBV20-1 to TRBJ2-5; tentatively, D is TRBD2 (5 bases). The CDR3 runs to 11 residues. Germline V CDR1 and CDR2: DFQATT, SNEGSKA (reference sequence). The CDR3 reads CGSSFQETQYF. The CDR3 DNA is TGCGGTTCTAGCTTCCAAGAGACCCAGTACTTC.

There are many counts of this clonotype. The chain combines TRBV29-1 with TRBJ2-1; D uncertain. The CDR3 consists of 12 residues. V lost 4 bases, J lost 6 bases, and 10 bases lay in between. Germline V CDR1 and CDR2: SQVTM, ANQGSEA. Here the CDR3 reads CSVGPSVNEQFF. CDR3 DNA sequence: TGCAGCGTTGGACCCTCCGTCAATGAGCAGTTCTTC.